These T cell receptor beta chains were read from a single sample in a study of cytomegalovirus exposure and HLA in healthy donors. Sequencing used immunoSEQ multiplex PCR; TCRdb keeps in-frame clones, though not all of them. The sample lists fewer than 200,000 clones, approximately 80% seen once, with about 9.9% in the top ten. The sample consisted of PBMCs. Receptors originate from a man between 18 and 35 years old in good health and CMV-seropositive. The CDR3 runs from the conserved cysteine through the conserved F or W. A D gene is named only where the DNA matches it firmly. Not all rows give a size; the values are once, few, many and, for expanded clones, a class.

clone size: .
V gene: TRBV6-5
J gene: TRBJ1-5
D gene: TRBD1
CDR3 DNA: TGTGCCAGCAGCTCAGGACAGGGCCGCAGTCAGCCCCAGCATTTT
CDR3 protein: CASSSGQGRSQPQHF

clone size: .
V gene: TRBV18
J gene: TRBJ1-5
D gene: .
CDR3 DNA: TGTGCCAGCTCACCAGGGGCTGGCGATCAGCCCCAGCATTTT
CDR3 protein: CASSPGAGDQPQHF

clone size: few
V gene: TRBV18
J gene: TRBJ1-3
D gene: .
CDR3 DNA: TGTGCCAGCTCACCAGTTTTAGGGGGCTCTGGAAACACCATATATTTT
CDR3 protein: CASSPVLGGSGNTIYF

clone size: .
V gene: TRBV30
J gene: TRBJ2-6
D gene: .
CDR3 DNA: TGTGCCTGGAGTGTGGGGTACTCTGGGGCCAACGGCCTGACTTTC
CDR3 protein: CAWSVGYSGANGLTF

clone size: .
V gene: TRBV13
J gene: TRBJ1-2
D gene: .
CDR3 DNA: TGTGCCAGCAGCCCGCGTCGGGGGACTAACTATGGCTACACCTTC
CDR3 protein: CASSPRRGTNYGYTF

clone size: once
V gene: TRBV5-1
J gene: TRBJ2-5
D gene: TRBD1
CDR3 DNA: TGCGCCAGCAGAACAGGGGTGGAGACCCAGTACTTC
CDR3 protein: CASRTGVETQYF

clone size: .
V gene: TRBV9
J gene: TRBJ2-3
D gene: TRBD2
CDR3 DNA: TGTGCCAGCAGCCCCGGGACTAGCCCGGAAGGTACGCAGTATTTT
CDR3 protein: CASSPGTSPEGTQYF

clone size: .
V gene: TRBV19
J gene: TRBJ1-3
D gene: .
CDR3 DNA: TGTGCCAGCCTACCAAGGGGGTCTGGAAACACCATATATTTT
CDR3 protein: CASLPRGSGNTIYF

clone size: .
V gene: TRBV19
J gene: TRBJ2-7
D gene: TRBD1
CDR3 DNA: TGTGCCAGTAGTACCGGGACAGGGATCTACGAGCAGTACTTC
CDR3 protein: CASSTGTGIYEQYF

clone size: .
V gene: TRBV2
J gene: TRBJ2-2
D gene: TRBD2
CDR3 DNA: TGTGCCAGCAGCAGGGACTACGGGGAGCTGTTTTTT
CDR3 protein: CASSRDYGELFF

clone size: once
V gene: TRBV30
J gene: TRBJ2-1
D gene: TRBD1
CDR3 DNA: TGTGCCTGGGCGGGACAGGGAGCCAATGAGCAGTTCTTC
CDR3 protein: CAWAGQGANEQFF

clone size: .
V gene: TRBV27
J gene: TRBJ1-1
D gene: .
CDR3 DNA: TGTGCCAGCAGTTTATCAGAGGGGACACGGAGCGTTGGTGAAGCTTTCTTT
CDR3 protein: CASSLSEGTRSVGEAFF

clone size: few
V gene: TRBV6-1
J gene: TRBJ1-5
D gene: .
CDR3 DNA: TGTGCCAGCAGTGAAGGCCTGGGGGGGGCCTTGGGTCAGCCCCAGCATTTT
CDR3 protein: CASSEGLGGALGQPQHF

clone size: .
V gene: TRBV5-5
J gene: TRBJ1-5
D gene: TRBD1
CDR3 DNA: TGTGCCAGCAGCTTCGGACAGGGCCCCAATCAGCCCCAGCATTTT
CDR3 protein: CASSFGQGPNQPQHF

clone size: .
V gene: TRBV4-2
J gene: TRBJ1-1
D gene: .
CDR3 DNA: TGTGCCAGCAGCCAAGAGAGGACCGCCTCGGGGACTGAAGCCTTCTTT
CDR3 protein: CASSQERTASGTEAFF

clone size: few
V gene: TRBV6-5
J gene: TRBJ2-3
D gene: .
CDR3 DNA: TGTGCCAGCAGTTACGTCGGGATCCCAGATACGCAGTATTTT
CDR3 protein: CASSYVGIPDTQYF

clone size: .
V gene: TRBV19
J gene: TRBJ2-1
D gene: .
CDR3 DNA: TGTGCCAGTAGTCCACTGTGGGGGGGGCAATATTACAATGAGCAGTTCTTC
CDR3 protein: CASSPLWGGQYYNEQFF

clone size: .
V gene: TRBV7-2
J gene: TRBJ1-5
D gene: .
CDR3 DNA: TGTGCCAGCAGCTCAGGAGGGTCAGGGCGATCCCAGCATTTT
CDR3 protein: CASSSGGSGRSQHF

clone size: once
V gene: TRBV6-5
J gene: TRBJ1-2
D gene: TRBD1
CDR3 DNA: TGTGCCAGCACCAAGACAGGGACGTATGGCTACACCTTC
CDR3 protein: CASTKTGTYGYTF

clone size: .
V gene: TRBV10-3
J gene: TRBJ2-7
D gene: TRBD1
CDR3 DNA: TGTGCCTCCACGGGACAGGGGGCCTACGAGCAGTACTTC
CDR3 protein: CASTGQGAYEQYF

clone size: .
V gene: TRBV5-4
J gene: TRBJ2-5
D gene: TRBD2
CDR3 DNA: TGTGCCAGCAGCTTGGCTTTTTCTAGCGGGAGGGCCACTGAGACCCAGTACTTC
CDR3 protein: CASSLAFSSGRATETQYF

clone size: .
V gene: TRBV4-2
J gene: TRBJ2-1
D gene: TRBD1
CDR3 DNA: TGTGCCAGCAACGGCCTAGGACAGGGGGAGTACAATGAGCAGTTCTTC
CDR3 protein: CASNGLGQGEYNEQFF

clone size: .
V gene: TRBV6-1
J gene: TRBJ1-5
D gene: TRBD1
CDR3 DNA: TGTGCCAGCAGTGAACAGGGGGCCAATCAGCCCCAGCATTTT
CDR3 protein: CASSEQGANQPQHF

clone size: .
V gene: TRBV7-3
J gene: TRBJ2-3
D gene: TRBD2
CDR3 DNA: TGTGCCAGCAGCTCATTAGCGGGGGCCCCTACAGATACGCAGTATTTT
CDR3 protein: CASSSLAGAPTDTQYF

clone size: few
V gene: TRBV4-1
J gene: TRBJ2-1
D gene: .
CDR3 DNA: TGCGCCAGCAGCCAAGGGACAGCTCGGAGGAATGAGCAGTTCTTC
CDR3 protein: CASSQGTARRNEQFF

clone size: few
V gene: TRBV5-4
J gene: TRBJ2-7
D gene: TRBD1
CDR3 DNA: TGTGCCAGCAGCTTGGACCGGACAGGGGCAGGGGAGCAGTACTTC
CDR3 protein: CASSLDRTGAGEQYF

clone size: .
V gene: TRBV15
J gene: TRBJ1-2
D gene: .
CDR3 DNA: TGTGCCACCAGCAGAGGGGTCGGGGCGGGAGGCTACACCTTC
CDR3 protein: CATSRGVGAGGYTF

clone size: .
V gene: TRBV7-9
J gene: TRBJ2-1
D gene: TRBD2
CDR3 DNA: TGTGCCAGCAGTTCTAGCGGAGGGGTTTACAATGAGCAGTTCTTC
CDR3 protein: CASSSSGGVYNEQFF

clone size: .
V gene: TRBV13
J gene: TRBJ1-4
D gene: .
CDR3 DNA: TGTGCCAGCAGCTCCTACAGGGAGTTTAATCCTAATGAAAAACTGTTTTTT
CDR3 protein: CASSSYREFNPNEKLFF

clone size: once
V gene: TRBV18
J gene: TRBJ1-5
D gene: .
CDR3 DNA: TGTGCCAGCTCACAGGGCCCGGGAGGATATAGCAATCAGCCCCAGCATTTT
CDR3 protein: CASSQGPGGYSNQPQHF

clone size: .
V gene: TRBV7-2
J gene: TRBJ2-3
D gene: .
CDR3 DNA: TGTGCCAGCAGCTTAGACAGGCATACAGATACGCAGTATTTT
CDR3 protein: CASSLDRHTDTQYF

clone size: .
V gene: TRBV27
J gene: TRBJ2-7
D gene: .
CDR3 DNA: TGTGCCAGCAGTTTATACAGGGCTGGCGAGCAGTACTTC
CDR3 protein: CASSLYRAGEQYF

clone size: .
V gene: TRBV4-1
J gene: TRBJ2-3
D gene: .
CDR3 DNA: TGCGCCAGCAGTAAAGAGAGGGTTGGCACAGATACGCAGTATTTT
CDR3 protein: CASSKERVGTDTQYF

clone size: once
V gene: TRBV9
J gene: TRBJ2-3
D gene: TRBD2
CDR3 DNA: TGTGCCAGCAGCGTAAGCGGGGGCAACGGACCCAATACGCAGTATTTT
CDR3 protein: CASSVSGGNGPNTQYF

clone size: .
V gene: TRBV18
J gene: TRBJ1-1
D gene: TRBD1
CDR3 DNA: TGTGCCAGCTCACCGGGACAGGCGAACACTGAAGCTTTCTTT
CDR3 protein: CASSPGQANTEAFF

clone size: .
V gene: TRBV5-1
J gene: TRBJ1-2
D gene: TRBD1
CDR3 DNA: TGCGCCAGCAGCCAGGTCCAGGGGGGCGGCTACACCTTC
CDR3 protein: CASSQVQGGGYTF

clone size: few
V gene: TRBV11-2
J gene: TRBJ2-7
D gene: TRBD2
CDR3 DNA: TGTGCCAGCAGCTTACATGCACAGACTAGCGGGAGCTCCTACGAGCAGTACTTC
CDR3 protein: CASSLHAQTSGSSYEQYF

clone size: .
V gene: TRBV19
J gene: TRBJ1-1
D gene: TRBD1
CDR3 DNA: TGTGCCAGCTCCCGGGACAGGGGGCGCCGACCTGAAGCTTTCTTT
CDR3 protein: CASSRDRGRRPEAFF